This note documents a single T cell receptor beta chain sequence. Unseparated into fractions, whole blood served as the source from which total RNA was extracted. Each CDR3 protein gets one entry after TCRdb re-called the 5' RACE reads with MiXCR. The profile shows tens of thousands of distinct CDR3 sequences, around a sixth of them singletons. The data were taken from a study of human T cells and chemical hapten exposure. The CDR3 runs to 13 residues. Trimming shortened V by 1 base and J by 1 base, and 4 bases separated the two germline ends. The rearrangement links TRBV12-3 or TRBV12-4 to TRBJ1-1; D is undetermined. This clonotype was sampled from a female donor in good health. The CDR3 reads CASSLVPNTEAFF. The CDR3 nucleotides read TGTGCCAGCAGTTTAGTTCCGAACACTGAAGCTTTCTTT.